This T cell receptor (beta chain) originates from a study of blood T cells in healthy people across ages. In the study overall: Capture by template switching was about one barcoded beta molecule per two T cells. Study-wide results and limits: More naive CD4+ cells and higher diversity marked long-lived donors relative to aged donors. Age advanced and TCR beta diversity per million T cells fell, roughly linearly.

This clonotype has at least ten counts. Its antigen remains unknown. The CDR3 spans 15 residues. Germline values: CDR1 KGHSH, CDR2 LQKENI. V was shortened by 3 bases and J by 0 bases, with 9 bases between the two germline ends. Using a J-beta primer mix together with a sample-barcoded 5' primer, a second PCR was run for roughly 7 to 12 cycles. In TCRdb, the 5' RACE reads were re-called with MiXCR into one record per CDR3 protein. The sample lists some 730,000 distinct CDR3 sequences, 20% to 25% occurring once. The TCR originated in a man aged 65-85 years in good health. The chain combines TRBV18 with TRBJ1-3; D is unclear. The sample taken for sequencing was blood. CDR3: CASSPGRSSGNTIYF. CDR3 sequence (DNA): TGTGCCAGCTCACCCGGCCGAAGCTCTGGAAACACCATATATTTT.